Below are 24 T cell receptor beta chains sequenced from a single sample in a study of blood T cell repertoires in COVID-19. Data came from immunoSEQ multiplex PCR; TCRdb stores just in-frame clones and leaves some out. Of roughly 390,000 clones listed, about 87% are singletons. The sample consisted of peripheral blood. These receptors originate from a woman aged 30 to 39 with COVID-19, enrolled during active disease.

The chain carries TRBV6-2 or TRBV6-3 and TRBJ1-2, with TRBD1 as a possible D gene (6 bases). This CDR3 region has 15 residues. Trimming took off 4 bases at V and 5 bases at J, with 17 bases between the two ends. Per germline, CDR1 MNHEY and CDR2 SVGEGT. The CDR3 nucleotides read TGTGCCAGCAGTTTTGGAGGACAGTCCTTTTATGGCTACACCTTC. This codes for CASSFGGQSFYGYTF.

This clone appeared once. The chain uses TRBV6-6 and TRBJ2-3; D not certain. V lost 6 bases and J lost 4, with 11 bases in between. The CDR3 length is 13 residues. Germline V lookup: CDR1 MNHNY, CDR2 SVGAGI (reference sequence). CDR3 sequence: CASRDMAPDTQYF. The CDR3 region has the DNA TGTGCCAGCAGAGACATGGCCCCAGATACGCAGTATTTT.

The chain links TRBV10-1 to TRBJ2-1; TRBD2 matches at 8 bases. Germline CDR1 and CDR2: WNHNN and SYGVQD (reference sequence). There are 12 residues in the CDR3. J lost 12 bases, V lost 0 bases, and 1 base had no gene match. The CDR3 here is CASSESAGGQFF. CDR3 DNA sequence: TGCGCCAGCAGTGAGTCTGCGGGAGGGCAGTTCTTC.

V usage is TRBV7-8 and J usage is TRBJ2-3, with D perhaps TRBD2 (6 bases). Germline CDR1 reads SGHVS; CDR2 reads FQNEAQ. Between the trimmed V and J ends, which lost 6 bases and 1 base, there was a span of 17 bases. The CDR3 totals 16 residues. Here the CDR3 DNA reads TGTGCCAGCAGACCTGGTGGCGGAGGGGGCACAGATACGCAGTATTTT. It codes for CASRPGGGGGTDTQYF.

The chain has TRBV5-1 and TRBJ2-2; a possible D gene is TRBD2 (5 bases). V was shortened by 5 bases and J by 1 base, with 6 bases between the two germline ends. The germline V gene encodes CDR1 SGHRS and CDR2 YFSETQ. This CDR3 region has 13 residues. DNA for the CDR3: TGCGCCAGCAGTCGGGAGAACACCGGGGAGCTGTTTTTT. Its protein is CASSRENTGELFF.

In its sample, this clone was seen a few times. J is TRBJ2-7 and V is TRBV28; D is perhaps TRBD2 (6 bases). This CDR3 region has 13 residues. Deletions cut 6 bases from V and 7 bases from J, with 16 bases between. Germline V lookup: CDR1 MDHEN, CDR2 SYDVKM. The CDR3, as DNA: TGTGCCAGCAGGGGGACTGGGGCTAGAGAGCAGTACTTC. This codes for CASRGTGAREQYF.

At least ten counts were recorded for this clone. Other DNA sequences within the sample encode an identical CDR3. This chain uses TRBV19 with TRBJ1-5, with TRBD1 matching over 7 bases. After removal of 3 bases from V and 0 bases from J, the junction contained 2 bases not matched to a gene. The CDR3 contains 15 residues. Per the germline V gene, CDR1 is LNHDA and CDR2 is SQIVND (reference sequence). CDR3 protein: CASSIGDSSNQPQHF. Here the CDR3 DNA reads TGTGCCAGTAGTATCGGGGACAGTAGCAATCAGCCCCAGCATTTT.

The chain's CDR3 is CATSDRGSTGELFF. Here the CDR3 DNA reads TGTGCCACCAGTGATAGAGGGAGCACCGGGGAGCTGTTTTTT. The chain has TRBV24-1 and TRBJ2-2; tentative D call: TRBD2 (5 bases). V gave up 3 bases and J gave up 4 bases, with 8 bases separating them. This CDR3 has 14 residues. CDR1 is KGHDR and CDR2 is SFDVKD in the germline V gene.

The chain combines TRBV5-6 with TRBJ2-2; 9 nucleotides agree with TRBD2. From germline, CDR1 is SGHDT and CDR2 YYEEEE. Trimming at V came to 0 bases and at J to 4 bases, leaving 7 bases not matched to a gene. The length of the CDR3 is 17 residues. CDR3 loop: CASSLAGAGGSTGELFF. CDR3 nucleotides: TGTGCCAGCAGCTTGGCTGGCGCGGGAGGGAGCACCGGGGAGCTGTTTTTT.

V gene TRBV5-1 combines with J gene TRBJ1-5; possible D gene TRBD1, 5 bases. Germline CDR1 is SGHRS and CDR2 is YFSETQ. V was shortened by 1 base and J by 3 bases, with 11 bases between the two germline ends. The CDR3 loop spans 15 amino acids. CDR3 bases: TGCGCCAGCAGCTTGTCGGCCAGGGCCAATCAGCCCCAGCATTTT. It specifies CASSLSARANQPQHF.

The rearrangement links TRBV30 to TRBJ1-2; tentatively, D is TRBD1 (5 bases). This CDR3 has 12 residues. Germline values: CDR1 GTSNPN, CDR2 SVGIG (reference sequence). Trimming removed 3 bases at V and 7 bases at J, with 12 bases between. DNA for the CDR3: TGTGCCTGGAGCCCGCAGGGACTTGGCTACACCTTC. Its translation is CAWSPQGLGYTF.

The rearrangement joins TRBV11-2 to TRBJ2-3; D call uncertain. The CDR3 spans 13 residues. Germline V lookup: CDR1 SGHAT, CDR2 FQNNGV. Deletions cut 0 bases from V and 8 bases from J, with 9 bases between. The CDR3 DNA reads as TGTGCCAGCAGCTTAGATGGGTGGGCTACGCAGTATTTT. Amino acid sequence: CASSLDGWATQYF.

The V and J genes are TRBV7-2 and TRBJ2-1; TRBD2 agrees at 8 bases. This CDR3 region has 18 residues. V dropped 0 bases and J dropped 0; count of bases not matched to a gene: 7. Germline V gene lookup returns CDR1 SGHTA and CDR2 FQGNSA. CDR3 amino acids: CASSLAVSSGSSYNEQFF. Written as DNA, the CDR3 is TGTGCCAGCAGCTTAGCTGTCTCTAGCGGGTCCTCCTACAATGAGCAGTTCTTC.

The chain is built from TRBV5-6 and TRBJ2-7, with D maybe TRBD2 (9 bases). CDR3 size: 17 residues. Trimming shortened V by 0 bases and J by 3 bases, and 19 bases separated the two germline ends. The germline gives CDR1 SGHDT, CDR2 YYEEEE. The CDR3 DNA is TGTGCCAGCAGCTTGGTATTGTCTAGCGGGACAGGCTACGAGCAGTACTTC. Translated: CASSLVLSSGTGYEQYF.

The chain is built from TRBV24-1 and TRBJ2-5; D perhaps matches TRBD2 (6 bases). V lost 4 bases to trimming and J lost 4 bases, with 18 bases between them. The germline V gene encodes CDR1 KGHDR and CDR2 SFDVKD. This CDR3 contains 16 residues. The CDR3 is CATSESGRGGVETQYF. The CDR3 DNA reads TGTGCCACCAGTGAATCCGGCCGAGGAGGGGTAGAGACCCAGTACTTC.

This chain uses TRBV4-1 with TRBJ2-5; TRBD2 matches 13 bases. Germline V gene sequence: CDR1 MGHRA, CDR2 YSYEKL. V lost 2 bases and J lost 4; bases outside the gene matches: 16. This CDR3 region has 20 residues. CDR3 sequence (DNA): TGCGCCAGCAGCCAAAGCCAAAAACCTACTAGCGGGAGGGGCCGAGAGACCCAGTACTTC. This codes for CASSQSQKPTSGRGRETQYF.

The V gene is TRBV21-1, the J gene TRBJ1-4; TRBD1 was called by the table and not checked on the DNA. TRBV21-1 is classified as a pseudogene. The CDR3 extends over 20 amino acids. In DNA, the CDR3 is TGTGCCAGCAGCAAAGATGTTAATTCAAGGGGAAGAACAACTAATGAAAAACTGTTTTTT. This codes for CASSKDVNSRGRTTNEKLFF.

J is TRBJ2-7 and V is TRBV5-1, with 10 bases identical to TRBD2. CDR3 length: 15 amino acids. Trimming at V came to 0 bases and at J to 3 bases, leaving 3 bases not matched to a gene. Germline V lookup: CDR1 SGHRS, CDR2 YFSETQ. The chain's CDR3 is CASSLALAGDYEQYF. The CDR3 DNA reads TGCGCCAGCAGCTTGGCTCTAGCGGGAGACTACGAGCAGTACTTC.

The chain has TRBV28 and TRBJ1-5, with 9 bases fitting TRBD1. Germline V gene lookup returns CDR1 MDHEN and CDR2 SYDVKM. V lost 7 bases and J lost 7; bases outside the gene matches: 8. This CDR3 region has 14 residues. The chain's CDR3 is CASKLDRGYQPQHF. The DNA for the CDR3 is TGTGCCAGCAAACTCGACAGGGGGTACCAGCCCCAGCATTTT.

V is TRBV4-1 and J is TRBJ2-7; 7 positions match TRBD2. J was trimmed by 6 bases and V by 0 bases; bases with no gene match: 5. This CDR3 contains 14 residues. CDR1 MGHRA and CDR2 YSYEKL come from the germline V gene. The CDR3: CASSQDAGEGEQYF. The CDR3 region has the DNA TGCGCCAGCAGCCAAGATGCGGGAGAAGGCGAGCAGTACTTC.

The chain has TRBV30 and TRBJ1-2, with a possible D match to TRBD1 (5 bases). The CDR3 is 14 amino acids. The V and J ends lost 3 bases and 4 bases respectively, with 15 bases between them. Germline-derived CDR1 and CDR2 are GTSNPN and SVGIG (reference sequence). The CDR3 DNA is TGTGCCTGGAGAGGAGCAGGGATCTTCTATGGCTACACCTTC. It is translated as CAWRGAGIFYGYTF.

The chain's CDR3 is CASSPQGVLNYGYTF. For the CDR3, the DNA is TGTGCCAGCTCACCTCAGGGGGTCTTGAACTATGGCTACACCTTC. The chain links TRBV18 to TRBJ1-2, with TRBD1 matching 7 bases. The CDR3 consists of 15 residues. Germline CDR1 reads KGHSH; CDR2 reads LQKENI. Losses at the gene ends were 3 bases for V and 2 bases for J; bases not matched to a gene: 6.

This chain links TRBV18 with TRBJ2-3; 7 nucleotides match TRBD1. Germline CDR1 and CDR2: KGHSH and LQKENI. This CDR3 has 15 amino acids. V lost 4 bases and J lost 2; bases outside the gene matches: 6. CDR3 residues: CASSLGTAFTDTQYF. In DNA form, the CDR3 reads TGTGCCAGCTCACTCGGGACAGCCTTCACAGATACGCAGTATTTT.

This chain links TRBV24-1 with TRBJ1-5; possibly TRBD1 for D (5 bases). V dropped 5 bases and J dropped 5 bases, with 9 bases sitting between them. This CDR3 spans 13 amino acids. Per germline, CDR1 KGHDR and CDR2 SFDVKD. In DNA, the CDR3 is TGTGCCACCAGTGCAGGGTGGGATCAGCCCCAGCATTTT. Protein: CATSAGWDQPQHF.